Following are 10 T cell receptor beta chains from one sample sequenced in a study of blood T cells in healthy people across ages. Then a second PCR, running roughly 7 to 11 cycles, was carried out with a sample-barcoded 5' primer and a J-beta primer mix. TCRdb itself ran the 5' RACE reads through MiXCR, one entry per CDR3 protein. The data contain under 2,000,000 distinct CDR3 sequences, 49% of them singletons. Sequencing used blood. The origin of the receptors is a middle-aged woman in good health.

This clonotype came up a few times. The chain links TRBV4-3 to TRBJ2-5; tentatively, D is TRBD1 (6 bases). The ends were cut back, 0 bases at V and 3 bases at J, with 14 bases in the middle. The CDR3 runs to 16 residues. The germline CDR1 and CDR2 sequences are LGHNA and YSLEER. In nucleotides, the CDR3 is TGCGCCAGCAGCCAAGATGGAGTAGGACAGAAAGAGACCCAGTACTTC. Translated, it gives CASSQDGVGQKETQYF.

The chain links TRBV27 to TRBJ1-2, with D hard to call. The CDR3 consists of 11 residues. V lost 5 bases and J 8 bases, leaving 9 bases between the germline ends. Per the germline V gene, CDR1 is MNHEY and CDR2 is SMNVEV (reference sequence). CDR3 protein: CASSEDRGYTF. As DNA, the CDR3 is TGTGCCAGCAGTGAGGACCGAGGCTACACCTTC.

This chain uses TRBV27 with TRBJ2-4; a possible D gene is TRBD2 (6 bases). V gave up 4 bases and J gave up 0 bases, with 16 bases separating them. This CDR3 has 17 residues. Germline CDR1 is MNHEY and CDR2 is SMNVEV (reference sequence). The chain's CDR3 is CASSSLWRGLAKNIQYF. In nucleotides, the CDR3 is TGTGCCAGCAGTTCCTTATGGCGGGGTCTAGCCAAAAACATTCAGTACTTC.

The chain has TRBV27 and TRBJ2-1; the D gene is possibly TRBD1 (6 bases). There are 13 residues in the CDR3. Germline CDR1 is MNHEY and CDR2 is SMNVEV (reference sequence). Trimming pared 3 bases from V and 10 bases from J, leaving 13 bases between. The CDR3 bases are TGTGCCAGCAGTTTCAACAGGGTTGGAGAGCAGTTCTTC. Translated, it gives CASSFNRVGEQFF.

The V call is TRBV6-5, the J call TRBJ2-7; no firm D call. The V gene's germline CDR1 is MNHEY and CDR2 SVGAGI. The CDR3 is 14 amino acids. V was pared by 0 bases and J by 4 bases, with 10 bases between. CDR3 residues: CASSYSTAGYEQYF. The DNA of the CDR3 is TGTGCCAGCAGTTACTCGACGGCAGGTTACGAGCAGTACTTC.

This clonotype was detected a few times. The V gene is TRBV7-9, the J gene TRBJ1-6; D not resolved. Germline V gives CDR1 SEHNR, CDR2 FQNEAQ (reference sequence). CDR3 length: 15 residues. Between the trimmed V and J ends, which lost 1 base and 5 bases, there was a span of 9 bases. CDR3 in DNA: TGTGCCAGCAGCTTAGTAGGTGTGGATAATTCACCCCTCCACTTT. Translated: CASSLVGVDNSPLHF.

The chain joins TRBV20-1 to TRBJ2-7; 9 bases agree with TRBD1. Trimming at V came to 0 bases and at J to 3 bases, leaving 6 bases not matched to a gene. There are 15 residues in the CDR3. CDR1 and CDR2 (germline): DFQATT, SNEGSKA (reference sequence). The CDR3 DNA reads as TGCAGTGCTAGAGATCAGGACAGGGGATTCTACGAGCAGTACTTC. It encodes CSARDQDRGFYEQYF.

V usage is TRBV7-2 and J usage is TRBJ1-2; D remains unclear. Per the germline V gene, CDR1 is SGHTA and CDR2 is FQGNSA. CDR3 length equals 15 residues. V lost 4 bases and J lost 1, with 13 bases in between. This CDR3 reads CASSSESGFNYGYTF. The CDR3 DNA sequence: TGTGCCAGCAGCTCGGAATCGGGGTTTAACTATGGCTACACCTTC.

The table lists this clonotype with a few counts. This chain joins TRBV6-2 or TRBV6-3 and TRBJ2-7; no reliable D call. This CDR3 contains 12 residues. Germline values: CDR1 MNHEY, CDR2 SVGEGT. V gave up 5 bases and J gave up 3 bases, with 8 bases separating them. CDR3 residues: CASSINDYEQYF. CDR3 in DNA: TGTGCCAGCAGTATTAATGACTACGAGCAGTACTTC.

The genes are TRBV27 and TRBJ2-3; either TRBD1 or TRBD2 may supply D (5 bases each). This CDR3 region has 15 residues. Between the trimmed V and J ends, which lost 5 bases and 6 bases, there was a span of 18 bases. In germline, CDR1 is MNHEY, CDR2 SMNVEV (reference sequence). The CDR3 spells CASSGAGTVVDTQYF. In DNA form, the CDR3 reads TGTGCCAGCAGTGGCGCCGGGACCGTAGTGGATACGCAGTATTTT.